This T cell receptor (beta chain) was observed in a study of early T cells in non-severe SARS-CoV-2 infection. At the level of the study: Whole-blood bulk RNA, unsorted, was sequenced, and chains were unpaired.

From germline, CDR1 is SEHNR and CDR2 FQNEAQ (reference sequence). The CDR3 sequence is 16 residues long. V gave up 5 bases and J gave up 2 bases; unmatched junction bases: 9. Individual cDNA molecules were tagged with unique molecular identifiers, the study reported. Via MiXCR, TCRdb re-called the 5' RACE reads, giving one row per CDR3 protein. The sample includes about 53,000 distinct CDR3 sequences, 10% to 15% seen only once; the top ten take around 2.5%. The J gene is TRBJ2-5, the V gene TRBV7-9, with 9 positions matching TRBD1. The specimen comprised whole blood, sampled at baseline. The receptor comes from an adult who was a healthcare worker with PCR-confirmed SARS-CoV-2 infection or an uninfected control (not recorded which). The CDR3 region has the DNA TGTGCCAGCAGCGTATACTTGACAGGGGGGCAAGAGACCCAGTACTTC. Its protein product is CASSVYLTGGQETQYF.